The rows below give T cell receptor beta chains drawn from one sample of a study of read filtering for tumor transcriptome and immune sequencing. TCRdb passed the reads through MiXCR, listing each CDR3 protein once. This table holds some 38,000 distinct CDR3 sequences, 12% found once. Sequenced input: a population of CD138-negative cells sorted from bone marrow. Every receptor here comes from a donor aged 40 or over with multiple myeloma. CDR3s include the opening cysteine and the closing phenylalanine or tryptophan. Each record gives: D gene, clone size, V gene, J gene, CDR3 DNA, CDR3 protein. The D gene is left open where the match is weak. Clone size, where shown, is once, few, many, or a class for clones that have expanded.

d_call: .
clone_size: many
v_call: TRBV29-1
j_call: TRBJ2-2
cdr3_nt: TGCAGCATTTACCGACAGGACTATAACACCGGGGAGCTGTTTTTT
cdr3_aa: CSIYRQDYNTGELFF

d_call: TRBD1
clone_size: few
v_call: TRBV28
j_call: TRBJ1-3
cdr3_nt: TGTGCCAGCAGTCCCACTCCACAGGGGTACTCTGGAAACACCATATATTTT
cdr3_aa: CASSPTPQGYSGNTIYF

d_call: .
clone_size: many
v_call: TRBV5-1
j_call: TRBJ1-5
cdr3_nt: TGCGCCAGCAGCTTGGCCGGGGTCGACAATCAGCCCCAGCATTTT
cdr3_aa: CASSLAGVDNQPQHF

d_call: .
clone_size: many
v_call: TRBV7-9
j_call: TRBJ2-5
cdr3_nt: TGTGCCAGCAGCTCCAGTCGAGAAGGGGGACAAGAGACCCAGTACTTC
cdr3_aa: CASSSSREGGQETQYF

d_call: .
clone_size: many
v_call: TRBV7-2
j_call: TRBJ2-3
cdr3_nt: TGTGCCAGCAGCCGAGGGGCGAGGCGATGGGATATGGATACGCAGTATTTT
cdr3_aa: CASSRGARRWDMDTQYF

d_call: .
clone_size: many
v_call: TRBV4-2
j_call: TRBJ2-5
cdr3_nt: TGTGCCAGCAGGCCCGGGGACGGACAAGAGACCCAGTACTTC
cdr3_aa: CASRPGDGQETQYF

d_call: TRBD1
clone_size: many
v_call: TRBV20-1
j_call: TRBJ1-2
cdr3_nt: TGCAGTGCTAGGGGACAGGGGTACGGCTACACCTTC
cdr3_aa: CSARGQGYGYTF

d_call: TRBD1
clone_size: many
v_call: TRBV5-1
j_call: TRBJ2-5
cdr3_nt: TGCGCCAGCAGCTGGGACAGGGGGCAGGAGACCCAGTACTTC
cdr3_aa: CASSWDRGQETQYF

d_call: .
clone_size: many
v_call: TRBV6-5
j_call: TRBJ1-2
cdr3_nt: TGTGCCAGCAGTTACCAGCCGGACAGCCGAGGATCTGGGGGCTACACCTTC
cdr3_aa: CASSYQPDSRGSGGYTF

d_call: .
clone_size: many
v_call: TRBV5-1
j_call: TRBJ1-1
cdr3_nt: TGCGCCAGCAGCTTGTGGGGGGGGGCGACGTCCACTGAAGCTTTCTTT
cdr3_aa: CASSLWGGATSTEAFF

d_call: .
clone_size: many
v_call: TRBV3-1
j_call: TRBJ1-5
cdr3_nt: TGTGCCAGCAGCCAAGATATCAATCAGCCCCAGCATTTT
cdr3_aa: CASSQDINQPQHF

d_call: TRBD1
clone_size: many
v_call: TRBV19
j_call: TRBJ1-5
cdr3_nt: TGTGCCAGTAGTATCGGCACAGGGGTAGTCGGCAATCAGCCCCAGCATTTT
cdr3_aa: CASSIGTGVVGNQPQHF

d_call: .
clone_size: many
v_call: TRBV2
j_call: TRBJ2-4
cdr3_nt: TGTGCCAGCAGTGAATCGCGACTGAAAAACATTCAGTACTTC
cdr3_aa: CASSESRLKNIQYF

d_call: .
clone_size: few
v_call: TRBV20-1
j_call: TRBJ2-5
cdr3_nt: TGCAGTGTCCTTTTAGGGACGCAAGAGATCCAGTACTTC
cdr3_aa: CSVLLGTQEIQYF

d_call: .
clone_size: many
v_call: TRBV6-2/TRBV6-3
j_call: TRBJ1-1
cdr3_nt: TGTGCCAGCAGATATAACCGCGTAGGGAACACTGAAGCTTTCTTT
cdr3_aa: CASRYNRVGNTEAFF

d_call: TRBD1
clone_size: many
v_call: TRBV7-8
j_call: TRBJ1-6
cdr3_nt: TGTGCCAGCAGCCAATCAGGGGGCCGGTTGCCCCTCCACTTT
cdr3_aa: CASSQSGGRLPLHF

d_call: .
clone_size: few
v_call: TRBV7-9
j_call: TRBJ1-3
cdr3_nt: TGTGCCAGCAGCCCGTCTCTTGCGCTCTCTGGAAACACCATATATTTT
cdr3_aa: CASSPSLALSGNTIYF

d_call: .
clone_size: few
v_call: TRBV12-3/TRBV12-4
j_call: TRBJ1-3
cdr3_nt: TGTGCCAGCAGCCCCGGCCACACCATATATTTT
cdr3_aa: CASSPGHTIYF

d_call: TRBD1
clone_size: many
v_call: TRBV7-2
j_call: TRBJ2-3
cdr3_nt: TGTGCCAGCAGCTTCGGGACAGGCCTTGATGATACGCAGTATTTT
cdr3_aa: CASSFGTGLDDTQYF

d_call: .
clone_size: .
v_call: TRBV19
j_call: TRBJ2-2
cdr3_nt: TGTGCCAGTGCCGGACACCTCACCAGGGAGCTGTCTTTT
cdr3_aa: CASAGHLTRELSF

d_call: TRBD1
clone_size: many
v_call: TRBV20-1
j_call: TRBJ1-1
cdr3_nt: TGCAGTGCTAGTAGCCAGACAGGGGCGAACACTGAAGCTTTCTTT
cdr3_aa: CSASSQTGANTEAFF

d_call: TRBD2
clone_size: many
v_call: TRBV20-1
j_call: TRBJ2-7
cdr3_nt: TGCAGTGCTCCTACCCTAGCGGGGGCCTCCTACGAGCAGTACTTC
cdr3_aa: CSAPTLAGASYEQYF

d_call: .
clone_size: many
v_call: TRBV6-5
j_call: TRBJ2-1
cdr3_nt: TGTGCCAGCAGTCTAAACAATGAGCAGTTCTTC
cdr3_aa: CASSLNNEQFF

d_call: .
clone_size: .
v_call: TRBV29-1
j_call: TRBJ1-1
cdr3_nt: TGCAGCGTTGAAGTAAACGGCCTAGGGACTGAAGCTTTCTTT
cdr3_aa: CSVEVNGLGTEAFF

d_call: .
clone_size: many
v_call: TRBV4-2
j_call: TRBJ1-5
cdr3_nt: TGTGCCAGCAGCCAGGGAGAGAATCAGCCCCAGCATTTT
cdr3_aa: CASSQGENQPQHF

d_call: .
clone_size: many
v_call: TRBV28
j_call: TRBJ1-1
cdr3_nt: TGTGCCAGGTGGGACGACCCGAACACTGAAGCTTTCTTT
cdr3_aa: CARWDDPNTEAFF

d_call: .
clone_size: many
v_call: TRBV27
j_call: TRBJ2-2
cdr3_nt: TGTGCCAGCAGTCTCCAATACCTGACCGGGGAGCTGTTTTTT
cdr3_aa: CASSLQYLTGELFF

d_call: .
clone_size: many
v_call: TRBV7-2
j_call: TRBJ2-7
cdr3_nt: TGTGCCAGCAGCTTACTCGTCCAGGACGAGCAGTACTTC
cdr3_aa: CASSLLVQDEQYF

d_call: .
clone_size: many
v_call: TRBV5-1
j_call: TRBJ1-1
cdr3_nt: TGCGCCAGCAGCAAAGGACAGTCGAACACTGAAGCTTTCTTT
cdr3_aa: CASSKGQSNTEAFF

d_call: TRBD1
clone_size: many
v_call: TRBV4-1
j_call: TRBJ1-1
cdr3_nt: TGCGCCAGCACTGGACAGGGCTACACTGAAGCTTTCTTT
cdr3_aa: CASTGQGYTEAFF

d_call: .
clone_size: many
v_call: TRBV25-1
j_call: TRBJ1-2
cdr3_nt: TGTGCCAGCAATCCCGGGGTAGAAACATATGGCTACACCTTC
cdr3_aa: CASNPGVETYGYTF

d_call: .
clone_size: few
v_call: TRBV6-2/TRBV6-3
j_call: TRBJ2-7
cdr3_nt: TGTGCCACCCTCCTCCGCAGGGGATTATACGAGCAGTACTTC
cdr3_aa: CATLLRRGLYEQYF

d_call: TRBD2
clone_size: few
v_call: TRBV11-2
j_call: TRBJ2-3
cdr3_nt: TGTGCCAGCAGCTTAGTGCTAGCGGGTAGCACAGATACGCAGTATTTT
cdr3_aa: CASSLVLAGSTDTQYF

d_call: TRBD1
clone_size: many
v_call: TRBV29-1
j_call: TRBJ1-1
cdr3_nt: TGCAGCGTTACACAGGGGTCTCTTGAAGCTTTCTTT
cdr3_aa: CSVTQGSLEAFF

d_call: TRBD1
clone_size: few
v_call: TRBV7-8
j_call: TRBJ2-7
cdr3_nt: TGTGCCAGCAGCTTAATTACAGGGGGTCTCCTCGAGCAGTACTTC
cdr3_aa: CASSLITGGLLEQYF

d_call: .
clone_size: many
v_call: TRBV6-5
j_call: TRBJ1-5
cdr3_nt: TGTGCCAGCAGTTCGGACGTTACAGGAATCAATCAGCCCCAGCATTTT
cdr3_aa: CASSSDVTGINQPQHF

d_call: TRBD1
clone_size: many
v_call: TRBV5-6
j_call: TRBJ2-3
cdr3_nt: TGTGCCAGCAGCTCCCCGGGACAGGGCACAGATACGCAGTATTTT
cdr3_aa: CASSSPGQGTDTQYF

d_call: .
clone_size: many
v_call: TRBV5-5
j_call: TRBJ1-5
cdr3_nt: TGTGCCAGCAGCTTCGGTCTCGATTACGAGCCCCAGCATTTT
cdr3_aa: CASSFGLDYEPQHF

d_call: TRBD1
clone_size: many
v_call: TRBV29-1
j_call: TRBJ1-2
cdr3_nt: TGCAGCGTTGAACGAGGGGGCAGAGCTAACTATGGCTACACCTTC
cdr3_aa: CSVERGGRANYGYTF

d_call: TRBD2
clone_size: .
v_call: TRBV10-3
j_call: TRBJ2-1
cdr3_nt: TGTGCCATCAGCGAACTAGCGGGGGGGTCCCATGAGCAGTTCTTC
cdr3_aa: CAISELAGGSHEQFF

d_call: .
clone_size: many
v_call: TRBV20-1
j_call: TRBJ2-2
cdr3_nt: TGCAGTGCTAGAACCCTAGTCGGTGCCGGGGAGCTGTTTTTT
cdr3_aa: CSARTLVGAGELFF